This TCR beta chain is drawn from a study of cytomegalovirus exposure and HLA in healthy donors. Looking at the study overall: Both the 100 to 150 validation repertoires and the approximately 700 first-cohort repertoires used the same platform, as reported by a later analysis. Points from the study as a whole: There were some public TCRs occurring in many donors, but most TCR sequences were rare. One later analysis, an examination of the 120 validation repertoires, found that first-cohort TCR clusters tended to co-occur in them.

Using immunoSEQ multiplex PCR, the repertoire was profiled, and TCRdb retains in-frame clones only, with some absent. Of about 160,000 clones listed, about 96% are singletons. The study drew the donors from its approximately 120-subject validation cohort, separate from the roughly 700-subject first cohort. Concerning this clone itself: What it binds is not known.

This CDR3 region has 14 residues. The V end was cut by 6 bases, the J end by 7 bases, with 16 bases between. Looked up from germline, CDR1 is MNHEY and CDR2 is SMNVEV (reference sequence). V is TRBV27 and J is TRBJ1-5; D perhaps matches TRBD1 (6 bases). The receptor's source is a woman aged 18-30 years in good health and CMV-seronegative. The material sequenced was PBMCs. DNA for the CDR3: TGTGCCAGCAGCCCTTCAGGGGTTGGGCAGCCCCAGCATTTT. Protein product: CASSPSGVGQPQHF.